Below, 9 T cell receptor beta chains from the same sample are listed, as sequenced in a study of Siglec-9 on CD8 T cells in melanoma (dated by TCRdb to about 2019). The library was generated by the immunoSEQ multiplex PCR assay. The clones in this table, taken by TCRdb from immuneACCESS, are in-frame only. Not every clone is retained; where verified, under half of the shortfall comes from an unresolved V gene, and the cause of the rest is unknown. This sample gives approximately 35,000 clones in total; about 86% of them show up just once. The ten largest clones represent 1.8% of the sample. What was sequenced was Siglec-9- CD8+ T cells sorted from blood. The label giving this sample's cell subset or site can be read as: CD8 T cells lacking Siglec-9. The receptors were sampled from a human donor in good health.

The chain has TRBV6-4 and TRBJ2-3; D is undetermined. This CDR3 comprises 12 residues. CDR1 and CDR2 from the germline V gene are MRHNA and SNTAGT. Trimming cost V 2 bases and J 4 bases, with 4 bases left between them. For the CDR3, the DNA is TGTGCCAGCAGTGACGTATCAGATACGCAGTATTTT. This codes for CASSDVSDTQYF.

The J gene is TRBJ1-5, the V gene TRBV7-5; the D call in the table, TRBD1, was not verified against the DNA. TRBV7-5 represents a pseudogene. The CDR3 contains 15 residues. The CDR3, as DNA: TGTGCCAGAAGCCCGGGACACCCGGACGATCAGCCCCAGCATTTT. This gives the protein CARSPGHPDDQPQHF.

The CDR3 here is CASSLGGEQFF. The DNA for the CDR3 is TGTGCCAGCAGCTTAGGGGGGGAGCAGTTCTTC. This chain joins TRBV7-9 and TRBJ2-1; D may match TRBD1 or TRBD2 (5 bases each). The length of the CDR3 is 11 residues. The germline V gene has CDR1 SEHNR and CDR2 FQNEAQ (reference sequence). The germline V and J ends were trimmed by 1 base and 10 bases, with 5 bases remaining between them.

V and J are TRBV29-1 and TRBJ1-2; weak D call: TRBD1 (6 bases). V was pared by 6 bases and J by 5 bases, with 16 bases between. The germline V gene has CDR1 SQVTM and CDR2 ANQGSEA. The CDR3 spans 13 residues. CDR3 sequence: CSVTGTEIYGYTF. The CDR3 DNA reads as TGCAGCGTCACAGGGACCGAAATTTATGGCTACACCTTC.

V is TRBV5-1 and J is TRBJ2-7; no reliable D call. The V gene's germline CDR1 is SGHRS and CDR2 YFSETQ. V was pared by 1 base and J by 0 bases, with 5 bases between. The CDR3 totals 13 residues. The CDR3 DNA is TGCGCCAGCAGCTTGTCCCCCTCCTACGAGCAGTACTTC. Amino acids: CASSLSPSYEQYF.

This chain uses TRBV20-1 with TRBJ2-7; no definite D call. The CDR3 is 9 amino acids. V shed 6 bases and J shed 4 bases, with 4 bases lying between them. Germline CDR1 reads DFQATT; CDR2 reads SNEGSKA (reference sequence). The CDR3 DNA reads as TGCAGTGCATCGTACGAGCAGTACTTC. Its translation is CSASYEQYF.

Worth noting for this clone: Germline is not matched at one junction end, which may reflect a read error. The V and J genes are TRBV6-1 and TRBJ1-2; D is undetermined. From germline, CDR1 is MNHNS and CDR2 SASEGT. The CDR3 has 15 residues. Written as DNA, the CDR3 is TGTGCCAGCATACGATACAGCCTATCTAATTATGGCTACACCTTC. Translating gives CASIRYSLSNYGYTF.

The rearrangement uses TRBV19 and TRBJ1-1, with no clear D. V was shortened by 5 bases and J by 2 bases, with 9 bases between the two germline ends. CDR3 length: 13 residues. The V gene's germline CDR1 is LNHDA and CDR2 SQIVND (reference sequence). The CDR3, as DNA: TGTGCCAGTAGTTCAACGGTTAACACTGAAGCTTTCTTT. The encoded protein is CASSSTVNTEAFF. The full variable domain, its missing parts supplied by reference TRBV19 and TRBJ1-1, is DGGITQSPKYLFRKEGQNVTLSCEQNLNHDAMYWYRQDPGQGLRLIYYSQIVNDFQKGDIAEGYSVSREKKESFPLTVTSAQKNPTAFYLCASSSTVNTEAFFGQGTRLTVV.

The chain employs TRBV19 and TRBJ1-3, with 7 bases identical to TRBD1. The CDR3 is 15 residues long. V was clipped by 5 bases and J by 5 bases; unmatched bases: 9. Germline V gene lookup returns CDR1 LNHDA and CDR2 SQIVND (reference sequence). The CDR3 spells CASSEGTVLRNTIYF. In nucleotides, the CDR3 is TGTGCCAGTAGTGAGGGGACAGTTCTTCGAAACACCATATATTTT.